The 23 T cell receptor beta chains presented below share a single source sample, sequenced in a study of blood T cell repertoires in COVID-19 (dated by TCRdb to between 2020 and 2021). Libraries were constructed by the immunoSEQ multiplex PCR assay. TCRdb obtained this table from immuneACCESS and retained in-frame rearrangements with V and J assigned. These tables miss some clones; where compared with another copy, unresolved V genes account for less than half of the shortfall, and the remainder is unexplained. In all, the sample holds about 63,000 clones, and roughly 85% of those were seen once. The ten largest clonotypes hold over 30% of the sample. The sequenced sample was peripheral blood. The receptors stem from a human donor in a cohort sampled during active COVID-19.

The chain uses TRBV2 and TRBJ2-5; a weak D match, TRBD2 (6 bases). Deletions cut 4 bases from V and 5 bases from J, with 14 bases between. The CDR3 has 14 amino acids. CDR1 and CDR2 (germline): SNHLY, FYNNEI. CDR3: CASSGELRGETQYF. The CDR3 DNA sequence: TGTGCCAGCAGTGGTGAGCTGCGGGGTGAGACCCAGTACTTC.

A single count supports this clone. The chain's CDR3 is CASSDRGWEQYF. The CDR3, as DNA: TGTGCCAGCTCGGACAGGGGCTGGGAGCAGTACTTC. V and J are TRBV18 and TRBJ2-7, with 9 bases fitting TRBD1. The J segment lost 7 bases and the V segment lost 6 bases, leaving 4 bases of the junction unmatched. CDR3 length: 12 amino acids. Germline V CDR1 and CDR2: KGHSH, LQKENI.

J is TRBJ2-2 and V is TRBV7-2; maybe TRBD2 (6 bases). The V gene's germline CDR1 is SGHTA and CDR2 FQGNSA. The germline V and J ends were trimmed by 1 base and 7 bases, with 13 bases remaining between them. CDR3 length equals 15 residues. CDR3 region: CASSLGWDSDGELFF. Written as DNA, the CDR3 is TGTGCCAGCAGCTTAGGGTGGGACTCGGACGGGGAGCTGTTTTTT.

V and J are TRBV6-5 and TRBJ1-5; D uncertain. Between the trimmed V and J ends, which lost 6 bases and 0 bases, there was a span of 9 bases. Germline V gene data show CDR1 as MNHEY and CDR2 as SVGAGI. The CDR3 runs to 14 residues. CDR3 in DNA: TGTGCCAGCAGCCGTGACAATAGCAATCAGCCCCAGCATTTT. Encoded protein: CASSRDNSNQPQHF.

V is TRBV7-6 and J is TRBJ2-5; tentatively, D is TRBD2 (6 bases). This CDR3 is 15 amino acids long. The germline CDR1 and CDR2 sequences are SGHVS and FNYEAQ. V lost 0 bases to trimming and J lost 5 bases, with 13 bases between them. The DNA of the CDR3 is TGTGCCAGCAGCTTAGCGGCGGGAATATCGGAGACCCAGTACTTC. Translation: CASSLAAGISETQYF.

The chain joins TRBV30 to TRBJ2-5; 7 bases fit TRBD2. Looked up from germline, CDR1 is GTSNPN and CDR2 is SVGIG (reference sequence). J was trimmed by 9 bases and V by 5 bases; bases with no gene match: 12. CDR3 length equals 13 residues. The CDR3 here is CAWGTGGGVAQYF. In nucleotides, the CDR3 is TGTGCCTGGGGGACGGGGGGAGGGGTGGCCCAGTACTTC.

The table lists this clone with a count of one. The rearrangement uses TRBV9 and TRBJ1-2; possible D gene TRBD1, 6 bases. Deletions cut 3 bases from V and 8 bases from J, with 17 bases between. Germline CDR1 reads SGDLS; CDR2 reads YYNGEE. CDR3 length equals 14 residues. CDR3 protein: CASSEGTPRDGYTF. The CDR3 DNA follows: TGTGCCAGCAGCGAAGGGACACCCAGGGACGGCTACACCTTC.

V and J are TRBV7-2 and TRBJ2-1; no definite D call. The CDR3 length is 14 residues. The ends were cut back, 1 base at V and 5 bases at J, with 9 bases in the middle. Germline CDR1 is SGHTA and CDR2 is FQGNSA. The CDR3 loop reads CASSLGQKNNEQFF. For the CDR3, the DNA is TGTGCCAGCAGCTTAGGGCAGAAAAACAATGAGCAGTTCTTC.

The chain has TRBV7-9 and TRBJ1-1; D call uncertain. V lost 5 bases to trimming and J lost 1 base, with 8 bases between them. Germline-derived CDR1 and CDR2 are SEHNR and FQNEAQ (reference sequence). CDR3 length: 13 residues. Written as DNA, the CDR3 is TGTGCCAGCAGCCTAAGTGGGAACACTGAAGCTTTCTTT. This gives the protein CASSLSGNTEAFF.

The J gene is TRBJ2-3, the V gene TRBV7-2, with a weak D call TRBD2 (5 bases). V gave up 3 bases and J gave up 5 bases, with 9 bases separating them. The CDR3 covers 13 residues. Germline values: CDR1 SGHTA, CDR2 FQGNSA. CDR3 in amino acids: CASSFSAGDTQYF. CDR3 DNA: TGTGCCAGCAGCTTCAGCGCGGGAGATACGCAGTATTTT.

The rearrangement links TRBV4-1 to TRBJ1-4, with 9 bases identical to TRBD1. The CDR3 has 15 amino acids. The trim removed 4 bases at V and 7 bases at J, leaving 7 bases unmatched. Germline V CDR1 and CDR2: MGHRA, YSYEKL. CDR3 in DNA: TGCGCCAGCAGCCCCGGACAGGGGTTGTCTGAAAAACTGTTTTTT. This encodes CASSPGQGLSEKLFF.

The chain carries TRBV19 and TRBJ1-6; no definite D call. The germline CDR1 and CDR2 sequences are LNHDA and SQIVND (reference sequence). CDR3 length equals 15 residues. The V and J ends lost 5 bases and 2 bases respectively, with 10 bases between them. CDR3 coding DNA: TGTGCCAGTAGTGAGGGCCTAACCTATAATTCACCCCTCCACTTT. Translating it yields CASSEGLTYNSPLHF.

This chain uses TRBV15 with TRBJ1-4; 10 bases line up with TRBD1. Germline V gene lookup returns CDR1 LNHNV and CDR2 YYDKDF (reference sequence). The CDR3 runs 14 residues. The V segment lost 8 bases and the J segment 10 bases; nucleotides outside the gene matches: 10. For the CDR3, the DNA is TGTGCCACCGGGGAGGACAGGGGGAGTGGAAAACTGTTTTTT. Its translation: CATGEDRGSGKLFF.

CDR3 nucleotide sequence: TGCAGCGTTGGGACCGTCCAGGGGTCCGGGACTTTCTTT. This gives the protein CSVGTVQGSGTFF. V is TRBV29-1 and J is TRBJ1-1, with D tentatively TRBD1 (6 bases). The CDR3 sequence is 13 residues long. Germline V CDR1 and CDR2: SQVTM, ANQGSEA. Trimming took off 4 bases at V and 12 bases at J, with 21 bases between the two ends.

J is TRBJ2-5 and V is TRBV7-2, with 11 positions matching TRBD2. The V and J ends lost 2 bases and 4 bases, in that order; junction bases with no gene match: 12. The CDR3 has 18 amino acids. Germline CDR1 reads SGHTA; CDR2 reads FQGNSA. CDR3 loop: CASSLRPLTSGSRETQYF. Written as DNA, the CDR3 is TGTGCCAGCAGCTTACGCCCTCTTACTAGCGGGAGCCGAGAGACCCAGTACTTC.

This rearrangement joins TRBV7-9 to TRBJ2-7; 8 nucleotides line up with TRBD2. Trimming at V came to 5 bases and at J to 6 bases, leaving 3 bases not matched to a gene. Germline V gives CDR1 SEHNR, CDR2 FQNEAQ (reference sequence). The length of the CDR3 is 12 residues. The CDR3 reads CASSLGGGEQYF. CDR3 DNA: TGTGCCAGCAGCCTCGGGGGGGGCGAGCAGTACTTC.

The chain joins TRBV18 to TRBJ2-7; D is possibly TRBD1 (5 bases). Germline V gene data show CDR1 as KGHSH and CDR2 as LQKENI. The CDR3 length is 12 residues. Trimming left V 3 bases short and J 3 bases short, with 6 bases between. CDR3 region: CASSPTVYEQYF. CDR3 DNA sequence: TGTGCCAGCTCACCGACAGTCTACGAGCAGTACTTC. Full variable domain (missing parts from reference TRBV18 and TRBJ2-7): NAGVMQNPRHLVRRRGQEARLRCSPMKGHSHVYWYRQLPEEGLKFMVYLQKENIIDESGMPKERFSAEFPKEGPSILRIQQVVRGDSAAYFCASSPTVYEQYFGPGTRLTVT.

The rearrangement links TRBV28 to TRBJ1-5; D perhaps matches TRBD1 (6 bases). Germline V gives CDR1 MDHEN, CDR2 SYDVKM. CDR3 length: 13 amino acids. Trimming shortened V by 6 bases and J by 4 bases, and 10 bases separated the two germline ends. The CDR3 sequence is CASRIQGNQPQHF. DNA for the CDR3: TGTGCCAGCAGGATACAGGGTAATCAGCCCCAGCATTTT. Supplemented by reference TRBV28 and TRBJ1-5, the full variable domain reads DVKVTQSSRYLVKRTGEKVFLECVQDMDHENMFWYRQDPGLGLRLIYFSYDVKMKEKGDIPEGYSVSREKKERFSLILESASTNQTSMYLCASRIQGNQPQHFGDGTRLSIL.

The chain carries TRBV2 and TRBJ1-5; possible D gene TRBD1, 6 bases. The V gene lost 8 bases and the J gene lost 7 bases, with 12 bases spanning the gap. Germline values: CDR1 SNHLY, CDR2 FYNNEI. There are 12 residues in the CDR3. The CDR3: CASHRDGQPQHF. The CDR3 bases are TGTGCCAGCCACAGGGATGGACAGCCCCAGCATTTT.

This clone was seen a handful of times. The chain links TRBV11-3 to TRBJ2-1, with a tentative D call TRBD1 (5 bases). Trimming left V 5 bases short and J 0 bases short, with 5 bases between. The CDR3 runs 13 residues. Germline CDR1 reads SGHNT; CDR2 reads YENEEA. This CDR3 is CASSGASYNEQFF. CDR3 DNA: TGTGCCAGCAGCGGGGCCTCCTACAATGAGCAGTTCTTC.

This clone showed up just a few times. J is TRBJ1-4 and V is TRBV7-9, with TRBD1 as a possible D gene (5 bases). V lost 2 bases to trimming and J lost 0 bases, with 13 bases between them. Germline loops: CDR1 SEHNR, CDR2 FQNEAQ (reference sequence). CDR3 size: 17 residues. The CDR3 region has the DNA TGTGCCAGCAGCTTAATAAGGGGCTCACCAACTAATGAAAAACTGTTTTTT. As protein: CASSLIRGSPTNEKLFF.

This clone occurred a few times. The chain uses TRBV6-5 and TRBJ2-7; 8 bases fit TRBD1. Germline CDR1 is MNHEY and CDR2 is SVGAGI. V was clipped by 8 bases and J by 4 bases; unmatched bases: 10. The CDR3 runs to 14 residues. The CDR3 DNA follows: TGTGCCAGCCGCTCTACGCAGGGGGCATACGAGCAGTACTTC. Translating gives CASRSTQGAYEQYF.

The V and J genes are TRBV24-1 and TRBJ2-1, with 16 bases aligning to TRBD2. Germline assignment: CDR1 KGHDR and CDR2 SFDVKD. J lost 0 bases, V lost 3 bases, and 7 bases had no gene match. The CDR3 contains 20 residues. The CDR3 loop is CATSDPQGTSGRASYNEQFF. CDR3 bases: TGTGCCACCAGTGATCCCCAGGGGACTAGCGGGAGGGCCTCCTACAATGAGCAGTTCTTC.